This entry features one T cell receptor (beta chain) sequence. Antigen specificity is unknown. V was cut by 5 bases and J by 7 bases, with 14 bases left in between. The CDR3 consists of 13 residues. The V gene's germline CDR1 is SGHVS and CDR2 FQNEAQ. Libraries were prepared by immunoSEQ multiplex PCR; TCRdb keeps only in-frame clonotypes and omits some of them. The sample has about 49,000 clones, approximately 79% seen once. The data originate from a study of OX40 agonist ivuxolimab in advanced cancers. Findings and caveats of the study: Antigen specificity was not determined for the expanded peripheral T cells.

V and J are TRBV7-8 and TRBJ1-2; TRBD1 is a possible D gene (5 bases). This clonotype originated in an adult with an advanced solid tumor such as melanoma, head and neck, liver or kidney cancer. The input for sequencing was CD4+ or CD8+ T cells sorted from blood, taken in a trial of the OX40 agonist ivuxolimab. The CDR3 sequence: CASSPLPGSGYTF. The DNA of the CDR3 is TGTGCCAGCAGCCCGCTCCCAGGGAGTGGCTACACCTTC.